The 14 T cell receptor beta chains below all came from one sample that was sequenced in a study of beta chain features in type 1 diabetes (dated by TCRdb to 2016 to 2019). Beyond this particular receptor, the publication reports: A moderate but significant shortening of TCRB CDR3 length was observed in type 1 diabetes patients in all four CD4+ subsets.

These receptors are not linked to any known antigen. The library was obtained by the immunoSEQ multiplex PCR assay. All of the isolated RNA was reverse transcribed with the High Capacity cDNA Reverse Transcription Kit, so expressed TCRB transcripts were sequenced. TCRdb stores this immuneACCESS table with in-frame sequences only. Part of the clones is absent; in the studies checked, under half of the shortfall reflects unresolved V genes, and no reason is known for the rest. This sample comprises 160,000 or so clones, approximately 62% of them detected only once. The ten most abundant clones make up about 0.091% of the sample. The sequenced sample was naive CD4+ T cells from blood. Sample cell subset or site, as interpreted from the label and publication: true naive CD4+ T cells. All receptors derive from a young man with type 1 diabetes.

The chain recombines TRBV2 with TRBJ1-2; D ambiguous. The ends were cut back, 3 bases at V and 7 bases at J, with 9 bases in the middle. Germline V gene data show CDR1 as SNHLY and CDR2 as FYNNEI. The CDR3 consists of 12 residues. CDR3 region: CASSDQRSGYTF. As DNA, the CDR3 is TGTGCCAGCAGTGACCAGAGGTCTGGCTACACCTTC.

This clone was seen a handful of times. The V and J genes are TRBV14 and TRBJ2-5, with D hard to call. Trimming took off 4 bases at V and 4 bases at J, with 10 bases between the two ends. The CDR3 has 13 residues. The germline CDR1 and CDR2 sequences are SGHDN and FVKESK. The CDR3 DNA is TGTGCCAGCAGCCTATTCGCCCCAGAGACCCAGTACTTC. Amino acid sequence: CASSLFAPETQYF.

The sample holds one count of this clone. The rearrangement joins TRBV4-3 to TRBJ1-1; D not certain. Germline values: CDR1 LGHNA, CDR2 YSLEER. Trimming cost V 4 bases and J 1 base, with 13 bases left between them. The CDR3 extends over 15 amino acids. The CDR3 DNA sequence: TGCGCCAGCAGCCCACCGGGAGTCGGGAACACTGAAGCTTTCTTT. Amino acids: CASSPPGVGNTEAFF.

The chain is built from TRBV9 and TRBJ2-5; TRBD2 aligns across 12 bases. Germline trimming cut 1 base from V and 0 bases from J; bases unmatched to any gene: 7. Germline loops: CDR1 SGDLS, CDR2 YYNGEE. The CDR3 covers 18 residues. The CDR3 DNA reads as TGTGCCAGCAGCGTAAGCACTAGCGGGGGGCCAAACCAAGAGACCCAGTACTTC. It specifies CASSVSTSGGPNQETQYF.

The V and J genes are TRBV29-1 and TRBJ2-3; unclear D gene. V was trimmed by 7 bases and J by 5 bases, leaving 19 bases between them. The CDR3 extends over 14 amino acids. Germline loops: CDR1 SQVTM, CDR2 ANQGSEA. This CDR3 reads CSAIGHIHGDTQYF. In DNA form, the CDR3 reads TGCAGCGCAATAGGGCATATCCATGGAGATACGCAGTATTTT.

This clone was detected a few times. The V and J genes are TRBV29-1 and TRBJ2-3; TRBD2 is a possible D gene (5 bases). Trimming pared 7 bases from V and 4 bases from J, leaving 6 bases between. This CDR3 spans 10 amino acids. Germline assignment: CDR1 SQVTM and CDR2 ANQGSEA. CDR3 protein: CSGAADTQYF. DNA for the CDR3: TGCAGCGGAGCGGCAGATACGCAGTATTTT.

This chain joins TRBV7-9 and TRBJ2-4; 8 positions match TRBD1. The CDR3 spans 16 residues. The V gene end was trimmed by 5 bases and the J gene end by 0 bases; junction bases not matched to a gene: 6. CDR1 is SEHNR and CDR2 is FQNEAQ in the germline V gene (reference sequence). This chain's CDR3 is CASSHGQGLAKNIQYF. CDR3 sequence (DNA): TGTGCCAGCAGCCACGGACAGGGCTTAGCCAAAAACATTCAGTACTTC.

The chain is built from TRBV29-1 and TRBJ2-5; a possible D gene is TRBD1 (6 bases). Trimming took off 5 bases at V and 1 base at J, with 20 bases between the two ends. The germline V gene encodes CDR1 SQVTM and CDR2 ANQGSEA. This CDR3 is built from 16 residues. In DNA form, the CDR3 reads TGCAGCGTTATCCCATGGGACGGGGACACCCAAGAGACCCAGTACTTC. Its translation is CSVIPWDGDTQETQYF. Using reference TRBV29-1 and TRBJ2-5 for the parts outside the CDR3, the full variable domain is SAVISQKPSRDICQRGTSLTIQCQVDSQVTMMFWYRQQPGQSLTLIATANQGSEATYESGFVIDKFPISRPNLTFSTLTVSNMSPEDSSIYLCSVIPWDGDTQETQYFGPGTRLLVL.

The chain couples TRBV2 to TRBJ2-1, with 9 bases aligning to TRBD1. V lost 2 bases, J lost 10 bases, and 3 bases stayed unmatched. There are 13 residues in the CDR3. Germline loops: CDR1 SNHLY, CDR2 FYNNEI. Written as DNA, the CDR3 is TGTGCCAGCAGTGAATCGACAGGGGGAGAGCAGTTCTTC. Translating gives CASSESTGGEQFF.

The rearrangement uses TRBV12-5 and TRBJ1-2, with D possibly matching TRBD1 (5 bases). The CDR3 is 15 amino acids. Germline V gives CDR1 LGHNT, CDR2 FRNRAP. V lost 1 base and J lost 4, with 13 bases in between. The CDR3, as DNA: TGTGCTAGTGGTTTGGGGATGGGGACGGGCTATGGCTACACCTTC. This gives the protein CASGLGMGTGYGYTF.

This clone was counted between two and nine times. CDR3 protein: CASSATGGDWDEQFF. The CDR3, as DNA: TGTGCCAGCAGCGCCACCGGGGGCGACTGGGATGAGCAGTTCTTC. The rearrangement uses TRBV7-2 and TRBJ2-1; D tentatively fits TRBD1 or TRBD2 (6 bases each). Germline assignment: CDR1 SGHTA and CDR2 FQGNSA. V was clipped by 5 bases and J by 8 bases, with 19 bases between them. The CDR3 extends over 15 amino acids.

The rearrangement uses TRBV29-1 and TRBJ1-1; no definite D call. Germline CDR1 SQVTM, CDR2 ANQGSEA. The CDR3 is 14 amino acids. V was shortened by 5 bases and J by 6 bases, with 19 bases between the two germline ends. CDR3 sequence: CSVRVGSPGAEAFF. The CDR3 bases are TGCAGCGTTAGGGTAGGCTCCCCGGGCGCTGAAGCTTTCTTT.

The genes are TRBV29-1 and TRBJ1-2; 9 positions agree with TRBD1. CDR1 SQVTM and CDR2 ANQGSEA come from the germline V gene. V was clipped by 7 bases and J by 7 bases; unmatched bases: 10. This CDR3 is built from 13 residues. Here the CDR3 DNA reads TGCAGCGGTCGGAAACAGGGGGCGGCTGGCTACACCTTC. Amino acid sequence: CSGRKQGAAGYTF.

V and J are TRBV29-1 and TRBJ2-5; D possibly corresponds to TRBD1 (5 bases). Germline lookup yields CDR1 SQVTM and CDR2 ANQGSEA. V lost 1 base and J 5 bases, leaving 11 bases between the germline ends. The CDR3 runs 13 residues. This CDR3 is CSVEVAGAETQYF. The CDR3 coding sequence is TGCAGCGTTGAAGTTGCTGGGGCTGAGACCCAGTACTTC.